This is a list of T cell receptor beta chains from one sample in a study of blood T cell repertoires in COVID-19. Repertoires were generated with immunoSEQ multiplex PCR, while TCRdb's copy carries only in-frame clones and drops some. There are about 190,000 clones in the sample; roughly 80% occur only once, and roughly 3% lies in the top ten. Sequenced sample: PBMCs or T cells enriched from blood (not recorded which). The receptor source for this set is a woman aged 30 to 39 who had recovered from COVID-19. Each CDR3 is given with its conserved first and last residue. Each record gives: J gene, V gene, clone size, D gene, CDR3 DNA, CDR3 protein. D genes are given only for firm matches. For some rows the clone size is stated as once, few or many, or as a class when expanded; others skip it.

TRBJ2-5,TRBV19,NA,NA,TGTGCCAGTAGTAGCGCAGGAGAGACCCAGTACTTC,CASSSAGETQYF
TRBJ2-3,TRBV19,NA,NA,TGTGCCAGTAGTAAGAGACGAGCCGGGGGATACACAGATACGCAGTATTTT,CASSKRRAGGYTDTQYF
TRBJ2-2,TRBV27,NA,NA,TGTGCCAGCCGGGGGAGTGGGACCACCGGGGAGCTGTTTTTT,CASRGSGTTGELFF
TRBJ1-6,TRBV2,NA,NA,TGTGCCAGTGGACAGTACCAAAATTCACCCCTCCACTTT,CASGQYQNSPLHF
TRBJ1-1,TRBV11-3,NA,NA,TGTGCCAGCAGCAAGGGGGAGACTGAAGCTTTCTTT,CASSKGETEAFF
TRBJ1-4,TRBV19,NA,TRBD1,TGTGCCAGTAGTCCTCAGGGGGCGCTTACTAATGAAAAACTGTTTTTT,CASSPQGALTNEKLFF
TRBJ2-3,TRBV24-1,NA,NA,TGTGCCACCAGTGATACCCGGGCGGGAGATACGCAGTATTTT,CATSDTRAGDTQYF
TRBJ2-7,TRBV28,NA,NA,TGTGCCAGCAGTTTGGCAGGGCCCTACGAGCAGTACTTC,CASSLAGPYEQYF
TRBJ1-5,TRBV5-1,NA,TRBD1,TGCGCCAGCAGCTCCGGACAGGGAGATCAGCCCCAGCATTTT,CASSSGQGDQPQHF
TRBJ1-5,TRBV18,NA,NA,TGTGCCAGCTCACCGGATGGACTGCGGGATCAGCCCCAGCATTTT,CASSPDGLRDQPQHF
TRBJ1-2,TRBV5-8,NA,NA,TGTGCCAGCAGCCTCCCGCGCCCTAACTATGGCTACACCTTC,CASSLPRPNYGYTF
TRBJ1-4,TRBV18,few,TRBD1,TGTGCCAGCTCTCCCAAATACCGGGACAGGGAGGAAAAACTGTTTTTT,CASSPKYRDREEKLFF
TRBJ1-2,TRBV5-1,NA,TRBD1,TGCGCCAGCAGCCCGATGGGGACAGGGGGCCTGGACTATGGCTACACCTTC,CASSPMGTGGLDYGYTF
TRBJ1-5,TRBV7-3,NA,NA,TGTGCCAGCAGCTCAACCTGGGGGGGCGACAATCAGCCCCAGCATTTT,CASSSTWGGDNQPQHF
TRBJ2-2,TRBV6-5,once,TRBD1,TGTGCCAGCAGTCGGGACAGGGGAACCGGGGAGCTGTTTTTT,CASSRDRGTGELFF
TRBJ1-1,TRBV28,few,TRBD1,TGTGCCAGCAGTTTCAGGGGGCGGACTGAAGCTTTCTTT,CASSFRGRTEAFF
TRBJ1-1,TRBV29-1,NA,NA,TGCAGCGTTTCCGACTTTGGACTTACTGAAGCTTTCTTT,CSVSDFGLTEAFF
TRBJ1-5,TRBV2,NA,TRBD1,TGTGCCAGCAAAACACTTGGCGGGACAGGGGCCACGGCCCAGCATTTT,CASKTLGGTGATAQHF
TRBJ1-2,TRBV9,NA,NA,TGTGCCAGCTCCTCCTTCTCCGGCTACACCTTC,CASSSFSGYTF
TRBJ2-3,TRBV5-6,NA,TRBD2,TGTGCCAGCAGCCCCGGAGCGGGGGGGACAGATACGCAGTATTTT,CASSPGAGGTDTQYF
TRBJ1-2,TRBV7-3,many,TRBD1,TGTGCCAGCAGCACCGGGACAGGCGGTGGGCGGTTCTATGGCTACACCTTC,CASSTGTGGGRFYGYTF
TRBJ1-1,TRBV5-1,many,TRBD1,TGCGCCAGCAGCTCACCTTCTTGGACAGGGGGCCGAACTGAAGCTTTCTTT,CASSSPSWTGGRTEAFF
TRBJ1-1,TRBV5-8,once,TRBD1,TGTGCCAGCAGCACCCGGGGACAGGGGGCGTGGGGCGACACTGAAGCTTTCTTT,CASSTRGQGAWGDTEAFF
TRBJ2-1,TRBV7-2,NA,TRBD2,TGTGCCAGCAGCTTAGCTGGAGCGGGGGTTAACAATGAGCAGTTCTTC,CASSLAGAGVNNEQFF
TRBJ1-2,TRBV28,NA,NA,TGTGCCAGCACCCAGACAACTTTCTATGGCTACACCTTC,CASTQTTFYGYTF
TRBJ1-5,TRBV7-6,NA,TRBD1,TGTGCCAGCAGCTCCCAACCGGGACAGGGGGCGAACAACAATCAGCCCCAGCATTTT,CASSSQPGQGANNNQPQHF
TRBJ1-6,TRBV27,NA,TRBD1,TGTGCCAGCAGTTTATCGGGACAAGGGGGCGGGTCACCCCTCCACTTT,CASSLSGQGGGSPLHF
TRBJ1-5,TRBV30,NA,NA,TGTGCCTGGAGCCAACGGACTATCAGCAATCAGCCCCAGCATTTT,CAWSQRTISNQPQHF
TRBJ2-7,TRBV10-3,NA,TRBD2,TGTGCCATCAGTGACTCCAGGACTAGCGGGAAGAGCTCCTACGAGCAGTACTTC,CAISDSRTSGKSSYEQYF
TRBJ2-6,TRBV3-1/TRBV3-2,NA,NA,TGTGCCAGCAGCCACGGTGTATCTGGGGCCAACGTCCTGACTTTC,CASSHGVSGANVLTF
TRBJ1-1,TRBV5-4,NA,TRBD1,TGTGCCAGCAGCCCAGGGGGCAGCACTGAAGCTTTCTTT,CASSPGGSTEAFF
TRBJ1-6,TRBV11-2,once,TRBD1,TGTGCCAGCACCTCTCAGATTGGGACAGGCCTTTCACCCCTCCACTTT,CASTSQIGTGLSPLHF